A single T cell receptor (beta chain) is shown here with its context. Antigen specificity is unknown. The V end was cut by 5 bases, the J end by 1 base, with 8 bases between. The CDR3 covers 13 residues. The germline CDR1 and CDR2 sequences are KGHSH and LQKENI. The record originates from a study of cytomegalovirus exposure and HLA in healthy donors. Vbeta (60) and Jbeta (13) primers were used in the PCR. Assay: immunoSEQ multiplex PCR; the TCRdb copy retains only in-frame clones and omits some. The sample yields roughly 160,000 clones, approximately 78% seen once. Broader study findings: Reports indicate that TCR beta sequences accurately predicted the HLA-A and HLA-B alleles of most subjects. When analyzed later, a missense DCLRE1C variant was found to be linked to TCR beta V- and J-gene trimming.

The receptor was isolated from a male donor in good health and CMV-seropositive. The sample consisted of PBMCs. The chain joins TRBV18 to TRBJ1-1; D is unclear. CDR3 amino acids: CASSGLGNTEAFF. DNA for the CDR3: TGTGCCAGCTCAGGCCTTGGGAACACTGAAGCTTTCTTT. The entire variable domain, with the rest obtained from reference TRBV18 and TRBJ1-1, is as follows: NAGVMQNPRHLVRRRGQEARLRCSPMKGHSHVYWYRQLPEEGLKFMVYLQKENIIDESGMPKERFSAEFPKEGPSILRIQQVVRGDSAAYFCASSGLGNTEAFFGQGTRLTVV.